What follows are 25 T cell receptor beta chains derived from one specimen sequenced in a study of technical replicates of blood from several donors. The data were produced by immunoSEQ multiplex PCR, yet TCRdb's version contains in-frame clones alone and is incomplete. The sample contains 75,000 to 95,000 clones, around 94% of which appear only once. The sequencing input was T cells isolated from PBMCs. Source of these receptors: a human donor in good health.

The chain carries TRBV5-1 and TRBJ1-4, with TRBD1 identical over 10 bases. Per the germline V gene, CDR1 is SGHRS and CDR2 is YFSETQ. V lost 0 bases to trimming and J lost 6 bases; unmatched junction nucleotides: 2. The CDR3 runs 15 residues. Written as DNA, the CDR3 is TGCGCCAGCAGCTTGGCCGGGACAGGGGATGAAAAACTGTTTTTT. This translates into CASSLAGTGDEKLFF.

The chain uses TRBV9 and TRBJ2-7; the match to TRBD2 covers 9 bases. Unmatched junction bases numbered 6, after V lost 3 bases and J lost 2 bases. The CDR3 consists of 15 residues. Germline V gene lookup returns CDR1 SGDLS and CDR2 YYNGEE. The CDR3 nucleotides are TGTGCCAGCAGCGAGAGCGGGGGGCTAGCCTACGAGCAGTACTTC. This translates into CASSESGGLAYEQYF.

The chain joins TRBV28 to TRBJ1-1; 7 nucleotides agree with TRBD1. V lost 5 bases, J lost 5 bases, and 8 bases stayed unmatched. Germline loops: CDR1 MDHEN, CDR2 SYDVKM. The CDR3 has 14 residues. CDR3 sequence reads: CASSETGFKTEAFF. The CDR3, as DNA: TGTGCCAGCAGTGAGACAGGGTTTAAGACTGAAGCTTTCTTT.

The rearrangement links TRBV5-1 to TRBJ2-2; TRBD2 matches 11 bases. Germline CDR1 SGHRS, CDR2 YFSETQ. Germline trimming cut 4 bases from V and 1 base from J; bases unmatched to any gene: 3. The CDR3 has 16 amino acids. The DNA for the CDR3 is TGCGCCAGCAGCCCCCTAGCGGGAGGGAACACCGGGGAGCTGTTTTTT. Its protein product is CASSPLAGGNTGELFF.

J is TRBJ1-3 and V is TRBV7-8; D unclear. The CDR3 is 12 residues long. With 1 base removed from V and 8 bases from J, the gap between germline ends came to 6 bases. The germline V gene encodes CDR1 SGHVS and CDR2 FQNEAQ. The CDR3 region has the DNA TGTGCCAGCAGCTTAGTCTTTGACACCATATATTTT. Translating it yields CASSLVFDTIYF.

The chain couples TRBV19 to TRBJ2-7, with D unresolved. Germline CDR1 is LNHDA and CDR2 is SQIVND (reference sequence). V was trimmed by 6 bases and J by 2 bases, leaving 11 bases between them. This CDR3 has 13 residues. The CDR3 loop is CASRGRVPYEQYF. For the CDR3, the DNA is TGTGCCAGTAGAGGCCGGGTTCCCTACGAGCAGTACTTC.

This clone appeared once. The chain carries TRBV6-1 and TRBJ1-4; D uncertain. Germline V lookup: CDR1 MNHNS, CDR2 SASEGT. The CDR3 has 11 residues. The V and J ends lost 6 bases and 5 bases respectively, with 4 bases between them. CDR3 in DNA: TGTGCCAGCAGCAGGAATGAAAAACTGTTTTTT. The encoded protein is CASSRNEKLFF.

This chain joins TRBV9 and TRBJ2-7; perhaps TRBD1 as D (6 bases). V was pared by 3 bases and J by 6 bases, with 10 bases between. This CDR3 has 12 residues. Germline lookup yields CDR1 SGDLS and CDR2 YYNGEE. The CDR3 loop reads CASSADSSEQYF. The CDR3 coding sequence is TGTGCCAGCAGCGCGGACAGTAGCGAGCAGTACTTC.

The genes are TRBV12-5 and TRBJ1-2; D may be TRBD1 (6 bases). This CDR3 has 18 amino acids. Trimming took off 2 bases at V and 0 bases at J, with 19 bases between the two ends. The germline CDR1 and CDR2 sequences are LGHNT and FRNRAP. The CDR3 bases are TGTGCTAGTGGTTTGCCGGGATCCGACAGGCACTCTAACTATGGCTACACCTTC. Translating gives CASGLPGSDRHSNYGYTF. Full variable domain (remainder filled in from reference TRBV12-5 and TRBJ1-2): DARVTQTPRHKVTEMGQEVTMRCQPILGHNTVFWYRQTMMQGLELLAYFRNRAPLDDSGMPKDRFSAEMPDATLATLKIQPSEPRDSAVYFCASGLPGSDRHSNYGYTFGSGTRLTVV.

The chain has TRBV29-1 and TRBJ2-5; possibly TRBD1 for D (6 bases). Germline-derived CDR1 and CDR2 are SQVTM and ANQGSEA. The CDR3 spans 13 residues. V shed 2 bases and J shed 4 bases, with 11 bases lying between them. CDR3 coding DNA: TGCAGCGTTGAAAAGGACAGTCGAGAGACCCAGTACTTC. Its protein product is CSVEKDSRETQYF.

This clone is a singleton in its sample. The chain recombines TRBV6-4 with TRBJ2-1; 7 nucleotides match TRBD2. Germline CDR1 MRHNA, CDR2 SNTAGT. The ends lost 3 bases at V and 3 bases at J; junction bases unmatched: 8. CDR3 length: 16 residues. CDR3 protein: CASSDTRESLYNEQFF. The CDR3 region has the DNA TGTGCCAGCAGTGATACGCGGGAGAGCCTCTACAATGAGCAGTTCTTC.

The CDR3 reads CAWTGTVTEKLFF. CDR3 DNA sequence: TGTGCCTGGACCGGGACAGTAACTGAAAAACTGTTTTTT. V usage is TRBV30 and J usage is TRBJ1-4; 7 nucleotides line up with TRBD1. CDR1 GTSNPN and CDR2 SVGIG come from the germline V gene (reference sequence). The junction had 6 bases not matched to a gene; V was cut back by 4 bases and J by 7 bases. The CDR3 extends over 13 amino acids.

J is TRBJ1-1 and V is TRBV7-9; TRBD1 is a possible D gene (5 bases). The V and J ends lost 4 bases and 11 bases respectively, with 17 bases between them. Germline values: CDR1 SEHNR, CDR2 FQNEAQ (reference sequence). The CDR3 consists of 13 residues. The CDR3, as DNA: TGTGCCAGCAGCTCCGTTGATTGGGGCGACGCTTTCTTT. This gives the protein CASSSVDWGDAFF. The full variable domain, completed using reference TRBV7-9 and TRBJ1-1, is DTGVSQNPRHKITKRGQNVTFRCDPISEHNRLYWYRQTLGQGPEFLTYFQNEAQLEKSRLLSDRFSAERPKGSFSTLEIQRTEQGDSAMYLCASSSVDWGDAFFGQGTRLTVV.

The rearrangement uses TRBV6-1 and TRBJ1-5; D perhaps matches TRBD1 (6 bases). The CDR3 runs to 13 residues. V lost 7 bases to trimming and J lost 3 bases, with 10 bases between them. Germline values: CDR1 MNHNS, CDR2 SASEGT. The chain's CDR3 is CASTGGLNQPQHF. CDR3 sequence (DNA): TGTGCCAGCACCGGGGGGCTCAATCAGCCCCAGCATTTT.

This clone appeared a single time. The V and J genes are TRBV9 and TRBJ2-7; 8 positions match TRBD1. With 2 bases clipped from V and 3 bases from J, the junction kept 7 bases outside the gene matches. The CDR3 has 15 residues. CDR1 is SGDLS, CDR2 YYNGEE, per germline. CDR3 nucleotide sequence: TGTGCCAGCAGCGTCGGACAGGGAACGGGCTACGAGCAGTACTTC. It encodes CASSVGQGTGYEQYF.

The chain joins TRBV6-5 to TRBJ1-3; possible D gene TRBD1, 5 bases. Germline V gives CDR1 MNHEY, CDR2 SVGAGI. The CDR3 has 15 amino acids. The V gene lost 4 bases and the J gene lost 5 bases, with 15 bases spanning the gap. CDR3 protein: CASSLTQGDRNTIYF. The CDR3 nucleotides read TGTGCCAGCAGTTTGACCCAGGGTGATAGAAACACCATATATTTT.

This clone appeared once. The chain joins TRBV18 to TRBJ1-1; D unclear. Germline CDR1 reads KGHSH; CDR2 reads LQKENI. V lost 1 base and J lost 3, with 6 bases in between. This CDR3 contains 13 residues. The CDR3: CASSPLEDTEAFF. Written as DNA, the CDR3 is TGTGCCAGCTCACCACTAGAAGACACTGAAGCTTTCTTT.

This chain joins TRBV5-6 and TRBJ2-3; possible D gene TRBD2, 5 bases. Germline lookup yields CDR1 SGHDT and CDR2 YYEEEE. Trimming cost V 0 bases and J 4 bases, with 12 bases left between them. The CDR3 contains 15 residues. The DNA for the CDR3 is TGTGCCAGCAGCTTGGAGCTAGCCGGGGCAGATACGCAGTATTTT. Translating it yields CASSLELAGADTQYF.

The CDR3 reads CASSLSRPLLAQHTGELFF. For the CDR3, the DNA is TGTGCCAGCAGCTTAAGTAGGCCTCTACTAGCGCAACACACCGGGGAGCTGTTTTTT. The rearrangement joins TRBV7-8 to TRBJ2-2; 7 bases fit TRBD2. This CDR3 is built from 19 residues. V was pared by 2 bases and J by 3 bases, with 15 bases of the junction left unmatched. Per germline, CDR1 SGHVS and CDR2 FQNEAQ.

The chain joins TRBV7-8 to TRBJ2-3; 9 positions match TRBD2. The trim removed 5 bases at V and 8 bases at J, leaving 11 bases unmatched. From germline, CDR1 is SGHVS and CDR2 FQNEAQ. This CDR3 is built from 15 residues. The CDR3 nucleotides are TGTGCCAGCAGCCCAGGACTAGCGCTGGGGGGTACGCAGTATTTT. It translates to CASSPGLALGGTQYF.

The rearrangement joins TRBV6-4 to TRBJ1-2, with a weak D call TRBD1 (6 bases). CDR1 and CDR2 from the germline V gene are MRHNA and SNTAGT. This CDR3 is 17 amino acids long. V dropped 2 bases and J dropped 7 bases, with 23 bases sitting between them. CDR3 sequence (DNA): TGTGCCAGCAGTGACGAGTTTTCCAGGGGTCGATATGTTGGCTACACCTTC. It codes for CASSDEFSRGRYVGYTF.

The V and J genes are TRBV19 and TRBJ1-2, with TRBD1 matching over 9 bases. Trimming cost V 0 bases and J 3 bases; bases outside gene matches: 8. The CDR3 consists of 17 residues. CDR1 is LNHDA and CDR2 is SQIVND in the germline V gene (reference sequence). For the CDR3, the DNA is TGTGCCAGTAGTATAGAAGGGACAGGGAGGTTCGACTATGGCTACACCTTC. It yields the protein CASSIEGTGRFDYGYTF.

V is TRBV28 and J is TRBJ1-4; TRBD1 matches at 7 bases. Germline loops: CDR1 MDHEN, CDR2 SYDVKM. Trimming removed 7 bases from V and 6 bases from J; junction bases left unmatched: 8. This CDR3 is 14 amino acids long. The CDR3 DNA is TGTGCCAGCAAGACAGGGAACGTGGATGAAAAACTGTTTTTT. Its protein product is CASKTGNVDEKLFF.

The V call is TRBV28, the J call TRBJ2-3; D gene unclear. V lost 7 bases and J lost 0, with 5 bases in between. The CDR3 length is 12 residues. In germline, CDR1 is MDHEN, CDR2 SYDVKM. CDR3 coding DNA: TGTGCCAGCAAAATAAGCACAGATACGCAGTATTTT. Translating it yields CASKISTDTQYF.

This chain uses TRBV7-8 with TRBJ1-5; the D is unclear. Trimming took 5 bases from V and 2 from J, leaving 13 bases between them. The CDR3 runs 15 residues. Germline CDR1 and CDR2: SGHVS and FQNEAQ. CDR3 bases: TGTGCCAGCAGCGTAATAAAGACACGCAATCAGCCCCAGCATTTT. Its translation: CASSVIKTRNQPQHF.